This TCR beta chain was sequenced for a study of immune heterogeneity within non-small cell lung tumors. Background on the study: There were 4 squamous cell carcinomas, more than eight non-squamous carcinomas and 1 tumor not otherwise specified.

Multiplex PCR was performed with 32 V and 13 J primers, and it amplified TCR beta CDR3. TCRdb re-called the multiplex PCR reads with MiXCR, one entry per CDR3 protein. The sample includes some 21,000 distinct CDR3 sequences, around 26% of them seen just once. This CDR3 region has 17 residues. Germline V gene sequence: CDR1 ENHRY, CDR2 SYGVKD. V was pared by 0 bases and J by 8 bases, with 13 bases of the junction left unmatched. In this sample, this clonotype is medium-sized. The antigen is undetermined. Notes on the study in general: Identical dominant CDR3 beta clonotypes showed recurrence across tumor sites within a patient, and site-unique high-frequency clones were also present. A moderate but significant correlation was found, linking local T-cell clonality with local tumor mutational burden (R 0.3 to 0.35).

Per sample, approximately 600 ng of bulk tumor genomic DNA was the template used. During surgery, each primary tumor gave multiple biopsies spaced as far apart as possible. The cohort was untreated, with newly diagnosed non-small cell lung cancer undergoing curative surgery. This chain uses TRBV10-3 with TRBJ1-2; TRBD1 matches at 9 bases. The sequenced material came from lung tumor tissue. This receptor was obtained from a middle-aged man with non-small cell lung cancer. CDR3: CAISESNPGTGLKGYTF. Written as DNA, the CDR3 is TGTGCCATCAGTGAGTCTAACCCGGGGACAGGGTTGAAGGGCTACACCTTC.